The source of this T cell receptor (beta chain) is a study of glioma-infiltrating T cells. General observations from the study: Tissue-blood divergence was below expectation in non-neoplastic patients, above in gliomas. Very few CDR3 sequences were shared between tissue and blood.

This clonotype was seen more than once but under ten times. As yet, its antigen is unknown. Just one base apart from a much larger clone, this may be a read error. Using RNA template, CDR3s of TCR alpha and beta were amplified with iRepertoire arm-PCR. Tissue mRNA or PBMC total RNA, roughly 90-450 ng, went into one-step reverse transcription and amplification. TCRdb independently ran MiXCR on the multiplex PCR reads; one entry per CDR3 protein. This table has approximately 88,000 distinct CDR3 sequences, about 23% appearing once. The CDR3 spans 15 residues. CDR1 and CDR2 from the germline V gene are DFQATT and SNEGSKA (reference sequence). V lost 1 base to trimming and J lost 7 bases, with 20 bases between them.

The sample taken for sequencing was glioma tissue, nonneoplastic brain tissue, or PBMCs (not recorded which). The V call is TRBV20-1, the J call TRBJ2-7; TRBD2 is a possible D gene (5 bases). The TCR was taken from a human donor with low-grade glioma or glioblastoma, undergoing nonglioma brain surgery, or in good health (not recorded which). The chain's CDR3 is CSARASGSSYNEQYF. DNA of the CDR3: TGCAGTGCTAGAGCCAGCGGAAGCTCCTACAATGAGCAGTACTTC.